This T cell receptor beta chain was recovered during a study of blood T cells in healthy people across ages. Overall study results and limits: The long-lived group displayed more naive CD4+ cells, plus higher diversity, than the aged donors did. Unsorted PBMCs ruled out conclusive naive versus antigen-experienced comparison.

This clonotype has ten or more counts. Antigen specificity is unknown. The use of a sample-barcoded 5' primer and a J-beta primer mix characterized a second PCR of roughly 6 to 11 cycles. TCRdb processed the 5' RACE reads anew with MiXCR; each CDR3 protein has one entry. The sample lists some 1.5 million distinct CDR3 sequences, roughly 28% seen once, with roughly 8% in the top ten. Isolated per sample were at least 7 million PBMCs. The length of the CDR3 is 14 residues. V lost 4 bases and J lost 2, with 11 bases in between. Per the germline V gene, CDR1 is LGHDT and CDR2 is YNNKEL (reference sequence).

What was sequenced was blood. The V call is TRBV3-1, the J call TRBJ2-5, with no clear D. The receptor was isolated from a woman aged 25 to 39 in good health. The CDR3 DNA sequence: TGTGCCAGCAGCCGGCGGACGGTTCAAGAGACCCAGTACTTC. It encodes CASSRRTVQETQYF.